This T cell receptor beta chain was identified during a study of T-cell reconstitution after alpha-beta-depleted transplantation in children. This CDR3 is built from 16 residues. In germline, CDR1 is DFQATT, CDR2 SNEGSKA (reference sequence). V was cut by 3 bases and J by 0 bases, with 12 bases left in between. The TCRbeta library incorporated unique molecular identifiers. TCRdb independently ran MiXCR on the PCR reads; one entry per CDR3 protein. This table has around 680,000 distinct CDR3 sequences, roughly 15% appearing once. This clonotype turned up a few times. The sequencing used PBMCs from the stem cell graft donor, collected from the stem cell graft. V usage is TRBV20-1 and J usage is TRBJ1-6; D remains unclear. This receptor was obtained from a human donor who donated a stem cell graft to a child with acute myeloid leukemia. CDR3 in DNA: TGCAGTGCTAGGCGAGAGAGGAGCTCCTATAATTCACCCCTCCACTTT. As protein: CSARRERSSYNSPLHF.